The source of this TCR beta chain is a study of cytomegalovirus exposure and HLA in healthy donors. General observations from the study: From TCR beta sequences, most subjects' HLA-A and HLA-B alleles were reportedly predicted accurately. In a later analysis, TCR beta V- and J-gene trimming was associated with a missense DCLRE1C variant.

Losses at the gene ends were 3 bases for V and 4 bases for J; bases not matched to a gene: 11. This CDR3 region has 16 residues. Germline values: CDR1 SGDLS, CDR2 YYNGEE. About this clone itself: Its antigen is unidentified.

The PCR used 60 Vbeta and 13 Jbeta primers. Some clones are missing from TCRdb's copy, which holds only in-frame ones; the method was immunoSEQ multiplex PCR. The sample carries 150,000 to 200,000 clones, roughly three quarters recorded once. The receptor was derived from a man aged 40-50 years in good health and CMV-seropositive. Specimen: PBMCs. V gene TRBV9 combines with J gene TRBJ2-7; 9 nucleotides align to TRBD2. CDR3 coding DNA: TGTGCCAGCAGCGCCGAGGGAGGCGGGGGGGTTTACGAGCAGTACTTC. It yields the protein CASSAEGGGGVYEQYF.